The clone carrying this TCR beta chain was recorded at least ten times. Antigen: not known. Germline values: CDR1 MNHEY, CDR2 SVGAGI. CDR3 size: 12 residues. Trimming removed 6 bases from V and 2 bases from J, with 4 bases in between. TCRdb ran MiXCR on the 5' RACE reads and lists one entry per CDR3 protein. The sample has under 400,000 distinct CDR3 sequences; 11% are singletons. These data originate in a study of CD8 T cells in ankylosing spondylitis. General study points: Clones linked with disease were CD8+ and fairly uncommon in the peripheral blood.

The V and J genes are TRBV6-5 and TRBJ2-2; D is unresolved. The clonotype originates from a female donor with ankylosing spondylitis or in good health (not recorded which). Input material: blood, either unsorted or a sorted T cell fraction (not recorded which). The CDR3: CASRLNTGELFF. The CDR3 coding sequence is TGTGCCAGCAGACTTAACACCGGGGAGCTGTTTTTT.